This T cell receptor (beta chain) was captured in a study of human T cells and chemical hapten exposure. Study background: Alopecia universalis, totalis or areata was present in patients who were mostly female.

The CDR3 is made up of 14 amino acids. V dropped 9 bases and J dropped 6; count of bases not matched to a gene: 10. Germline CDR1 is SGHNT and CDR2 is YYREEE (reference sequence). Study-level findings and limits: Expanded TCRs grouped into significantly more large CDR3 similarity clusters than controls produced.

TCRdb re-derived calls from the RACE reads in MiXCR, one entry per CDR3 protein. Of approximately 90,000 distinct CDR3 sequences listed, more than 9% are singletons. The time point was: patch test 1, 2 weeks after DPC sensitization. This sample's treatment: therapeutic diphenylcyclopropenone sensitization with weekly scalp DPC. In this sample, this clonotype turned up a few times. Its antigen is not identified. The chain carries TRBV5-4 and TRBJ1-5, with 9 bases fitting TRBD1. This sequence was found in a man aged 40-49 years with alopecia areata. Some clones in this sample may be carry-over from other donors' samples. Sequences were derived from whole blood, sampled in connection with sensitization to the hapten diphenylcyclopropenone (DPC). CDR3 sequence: CATKDRGEGQPQHF. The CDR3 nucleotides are TGTGCCACTAAGGACAGGGGAGAGGGTCAGCCCCAGCATTTT.